The 24 T cell receptor beta chains given below trace back to one sample, sequenced in a study of T cells in Graves' hyperthyroidism and ophthalmopathy (dated by TCRdb to 2018 to 2020). Receptors were amplified or captured by multiplex PCR. The sequencer listed for this sample is Illumina HiSeq 2000. TCR beta CDR3 regions were amplified from RNA transcripts. The first round of RT-PCR for the TCR CDR3 was performed with the HTBI primer set and the Qiagen OneStep RT-PCR kit. TCRdb ran its own pipeline on the public reads, namely fastp trimming at Q25 and MiXCR clone calling, and kept in-frame beta chains. Rows are combined by CDR3 protein, so each entry shows the most common genes and DNA. This sample lists hundreds of thousands of distinct CDR3 sequences; under 60% were detected once. Roughly 8.2% of the sample is in the top ten clones. Sequencing was carried out using peripheral blood or thyroid tissue (not recorded which). The receptors stem from a young woman with Graves' hyperthyroidism. Donor details come from another sample of the same person, matched by shared clones.

Comments on this clonotype: One junction end disagrees with the germline gene, perhaps due to a read error. The rearrangement uses TRBV7-3 and TRBJ1-1; 12 positions agree with TRBD1. From germline, CDR1 is SGHTA and CDR2 FQGTGA. The CDR3 is made up of 15 amino acids. The CDR3 sequence: CASRGTGGAHTEAFF. The CDR3 DNA sequence: TGCGCCAGCAGGGGGACAGGGGGCGCCCACACTGAAGCTTTCTTT.

J is TRBJ2-5 and V is TRBV6-6, with D perhaps matching TRBD2 (6 bases). Germline V gives CDR1 MNHNY, CDR2 SVGAGI (reference sequence). Trimming removed 9 bases at V and 0 bases at J, with 14 bases between. The CDR3 totals 14 residues. DNA for the CDR3: TGTGCCAGTACTCTTGGGGGGAACCAAGAGACCCAGTACTTC. It codes for CASTLGGNQETQYF.

This clonotype was picked up many times. In DNA form, the CDR3 reads TGTGCCAGTAGTGGAACAGGGTACGAGCAGTACTTC. Its protein is CASSGTGYEQYF. This sequence joins TRBV19 and TRBJ2-7; perhaps TRBD1 as D (6 bases). Trimming pared 5 bases from V and 4 bases from J, leaving 9 bases between. The CDR3 runs to 12 residues. Germline CDR1 reads LNHDA; CDR2 reads SQIVND (reference sequence).

This rearrangement joins TRBV20-1 to TRBJ1-2, with 9 bases fitting TRBD1. Germline loops: CDR1 DFQATT, CDR2 SNEGSKA (reference sequence). The CDR3 loop spans 12 amino acids. V shed 5 bases, J shed 6 bases, and the junction held 4 bases outside the gene matches. The CDR3 nucleotides are TGCAGTGCTTCACAGGGGGCGGATGGCTACACCTTC. Translated: CSASQGADGYTF.

The rearrangement links TRBV7-9 to TRBJ2-3, with D hard to call. The V and J ends lost 4 bases and 1 base respectively, with 6 bases between them. The CDR3 length is 13 residues. Germline V gene data show CDR1 as SEHNR and CDR2 as FQNEAQ (reference sequence). In nucleotides, the CDR3 is TGTGCCAGCAGCTCTGCCCGCACAGATACGCAGTATTTT. Encoded protein: CASSSARTDTQYF.

The rearrangement joins TRBV7-9 to TRBJ2-7; a weak D match, TRBD1 (6 bases). This CDR3 is built from 14 residues. With 5 bases removed from V and 3 bases from J, the gap between germline ends came to 14 bases. Germline values: CDR1 SEHNR, CDR2 FQNEAQ (reference sequence). CDR3 amino acids: CASSQDSFNYEQYF. As DNA, the CDR3 is TGTGCCAGCAGCCAGGACAGTTTCAACTACGAGCAGTACTTC.

The chain recombines TRBV10-3 with TRBJ1-1; D is perhaps TRBD1 (6 bases). CDR1 ENHRY and CDR2 SYGVKD come from the germline V gene. Trimming removed 6 bases from V and 1 base from J, with 15 bases in between. CDR3 length: 15 amino acids. The CDR3 coding sequence is TGTGCCATCAGCGACGACAGGACAGAGAACACTGAAGCTTTCTTT. It codes for CAISDDRTENTEAFF.

This clonotype has more than one count but fewer than ten. The J gene is TRBJ1-5, the V gene TRBV12-3 or TRBV12-4; D remains unclear. The CDR3 has 14 residues. The V and J ends lost 2 bases and 6 bases respectively, with 11 bases between them. This CDR3 is CASSLQILSQPQHF. CDR3 in DNA: TGTGCCAGCAGTTTACAGATCCTGAGTCAGCCCCAGCATTTT.

This clonotype came up a few times. V is TRBV7-3 and J is TRBJ1-1; the match to TRBD1 covers 7 bases. Germline V gene data show CDR1 as SGHTA and CDR2 as FQGTGA. Unmatched junction bases numbered 9, after V lost 3 bases and J lost 5 bases. The CDR3 runs to 15 residues. CDR3 bases: TGTGCCAGCAGCTTGTTACGACAGGGAGAGACTGAAGCTTTCTTT. The encoded protein is CASSLLRQGETEAFF.

This clonotype appeared a few times. The chain recombines TRBV9 with TRBJ2-7; TRBD2 agrees at 8 bases. Germline values: CDR1 SGDLS, CDR2 YYNGEE. Trimming cost V 2 bases and J 5 bases; bases outside gene matches: 6. The CDR3 consists of 14 residues. The CDR3 reads CASSVGGGMHEQYF. DNA of the CDR3: TGTGCCAGCAGCGTCGGGGGGGGAATGCACGAGCAGTACTTC. The full variable domain, completed using reference TRBV9 and TRBJ2-7, is DSGVTQTPKHLITATGQRVTLRCSPRSGDLSVYWYQQSLDQGLQFLIQYYNGEERAKGNILERFSAQQFPDLHSELNLSSLELGDSALYFCASSVGGGMHEQYFGPGTRLTVT.

The sample holds many counts of this clonotype. The J gene is TRBJ1-4, the V gene TRBV7-2, with 7 bases identical to TRBD1. Per germline, CDR1 SGHTA and CDR2 FQGNSA. Trimming at V came to 5 bases and at J to 1 base, leaving 4 bases not matched to a gene. The CDR3 has 15 residues. Here the CDR3 reads CASSRGTVTNEKLFF. CDR3 DNA: TGTGCCAGCAGCCGCGGGACAGTAACTAATGAAAAACTGTTTTTT.

As regards this clonotype: The junction does not match germline at one end; this may be a read error. The chain recombines TRBV7-2 with TRBJ1-3; D gene uncertain. This CDR3 has 15 residues. Germline CDR1 SGHTA, CDR2 FQGNSA. The CDR3 region has the DNA TGCGCCAGCAGCCAAGTCTCCTACTCTGGAAACACCATATATTTT. It translates to CASSQVSYSGNTIYF.

CDR3 loop: CASSLTPPAGAAGGQETQYF. As DNA, the CDR3 is TGTGCCAGCAGCTTAACCCCGCCCGCTGGTGCTGCTGGCGGCCAAGAGACCCAGTACTTC. The V gene is TRBV7-2, the J gene TRBJ2-5; D call uncertain. V lost 2 bases and J 1 base, leaving 26 bases between the germline ends. The length of the CDR3 is 20 residues. In germline, CDR1 is SGHTA, CDR2 FQGNSA.

This rearrangement joins TRBV5-6 to TRBJ2-7; 10 bases agree with TRBD1. CDR3 length: 13 amino acids. The V segment lost 7 bases and the J segment 5 bases; nucleotides outside the gene matches: 6. Looked up from germline, CDR1 is SGHDT and CDR2 is YYEEEE. As DNA, the CDR3 is TGTGCCAGCGATTTGACAGGGGGCCACGAGCAGTACTTC. Translating it yields CASDLTGGHEQYF.

The table lists this clonotype with many counts. The J gene is TRBJ1-2, the V gene TRBV7-9, with D uncertain. Germline V CDR1 and CDR2: SEHNR, FQNEAQ (reference sequence). V lost 1 base and J lost 4, with 10 bases in between. This CDR3 contains 14 residues. The CDR3 here is CASSLGGSSYGYTF. The DNA for the CDR3 is TGTGCCAGCAGCTTAGGAGGCAGCTCCTATGGCTACACCTTC.

There are a few counts of this clonotype. V and J are TRBV20-1 and TRBJ2-5; D gene uncertain. CDR1 is DFQATT and CDR2 is SNEGSKA in the germline V gene (reference sequence). There are 14 residues in the CDR3. V dropped 6 bases and J dropped 2 bases, with 16 bases sitting between them. As DNA, the CDR3 is TGCAGTGCCCAACCTCCAACACAACAAGAGACCCAGTACTTC. Amino acids: CSAQPPTQQETQYF.

With respect to this clonotype: Possible read error: a much larger clone is one base away. V and J are TRBV2 and TRBJ1-5; the D is unclear. Trimming shortened V by 6 bases and J by 3 bases, and 12 bases separated the two germline ends. The germline V gene has CDR1 SNHLY and CDR2 FYNNEI. The CDR3 is 14 residues long. CDR3 DNA sequence: TGTGCCAGCAGGGTGGCAGGATTCAATCAGCCCCAGCATTTT. Its translation: CASRVAGFNQPQHF.

The J gene is TRBJ1-5, the V gene TRBV9, with 7 bases identical to TRBD1. The V and J ends lost 5 bases and 3 bases, in that order; junction bases with no gene match: 8. The CDR3 length is 15 residues. The germline V gene encodes CDR1 SGDLS and CDR2 YYNGEE. The CDR3 here is CASSYDRAINQPQHF. CDR3 DNA sequence: TGTGCCAGCAGTTATGACAGGGCTATCAATCAGCCCCAGCATTTT.

As for this clonotype: A single base separates this from a much larger clone, so it may be a read error. The V call is TRBV20-1, the J call TRBJ2-7; D is ambiguous. The CDR3 is 11 amino acids. V was trimmed by 7 bases and J by 2 bases, leaving 9 bases between them. The germline V gene encodes CDR1 DFQATT and CDR2 SNEGSKA (reference sequence). CDR3 region: CSVQYTYEQYF. Here the CDR3 DNA reads TGCAGTGTTCAGTACACCTACGAGCAGTACTTC.

The CDR3 sequence: CSVARRTGELFF. The CDR3 DNA follows: TGCAGCGTTGCAAGGAGGACAGGGGAGCTGTTTTTT. The chain joins TRBV29-1 to TRBJ2-2, with D perhaps being TRBD1 or TRBD2 (5 bases each). The germline gives CDR1 SQVTM, CDR2 ANQGSEA. V was trimmed by 4 bases and J by 8 bases, leaving 11 bases between them. CDR3 size: 12 residues.

This clonotype was counted many times. The chain links TRBV7-9 to TRBJ1-6; D is unclear. Germline CDR1 is SEHNR and CDR2 is FQNEAQ (reference sequence). Trimming took off 2 bases at V and 7 bases at J, with 0 bases between the two ends. The CDR3 sequence is 11 residues long. The CDR3 DNA follows: TGTGCCAGCAGCTTAAATTCACCCCTCCACTTT. This encodes CASSLNSPLHF.

The genes are TRBV7-3 and TRBJ2-5; 9 bases are shared with TRBD2. The CDR3 covers 17 residues. Trimming took 7 bases from V and 2 from J; bases not matched to a gene: 14. Per the germline V gene, CDR1 is SGHTA and CDR2 is FQGTGA. CDR3 in DNA: TGTGCCAGCATCGGTACCGGGACTAGCCGCACTCAAGAGACCCAGTACTTC. Residues: CASIGTGTSRTQETQYF.

About this clonotype: A much larger clone lies a single base off, so this may be a read error. This chain connects TRBV7-6 to TRBJ1-5; D possibly corresponds to TRBD1 (6 bases). Germline loops: CDR1 SGHVS, CDR2 FNYEAQ. V dropped 8 bases and J dropped 0 bases, with 17 bases sitting between them. The CDR3 has 16 amino acids. The CDR3 reads CASGYGQTGSNQPQHF. The DNA of the CDR3 is TGTGCCAGCGGCTACGGACAGACGGGTAGCAATCAGCCCCAGCATTTT.

This clonotype was detected a few times. The gene calls are TRBV7-8 and TRBJ2-7, with 7 bases lining up with TRBD1. CDR1 and CDR2 from the germline V gene are SGHVS and FQNEAQ. The CDR3 is 15 residues long. V lost 4 bases and J lost 2; bases outside the gene matches: 8. The CDR3 loop reads CASSSRRQGAYEQYF. The DNA of the CDR3 is TGTGCCAGCAGCTCCCGCCGACAGGGCGCCTACGAGCAGTACTTC.